This TCR beta chain derives from a study of T-cell memory formation after mild COVID-19 (TCRdb year 2021). Looking at the study overall: TCR sequence clusters from the two donors were largely donor specific. In two donors, T-cell clones that expanded and contracted after mild COVID-19 were followed by sequencing TCRalpha and TCRbeta repertoires longitudinally. Two young, previously healthy adult volunteers made up the cohort, one male and one female.

Sequencing relied on an Illumina NovaSeq 6000. TCRalpha and TCRbeta cDNA libraries were constructed by 5'RACE with constant-segment primers, with sample barcodes and unique molecular identifiers being introduced. RNA was extracted from every sample with Trizol reagent. Library amplification was performed in two PCR steps, and a second sample barcode and Illumina TruSeq adapters were introduced in the second step. The libraries were sequenced on an Illumina NovaSeq using 2 x 150 bp paired-end reads. The authors' analysis ran thus. The reads were demultiplexed and collapsed into UMI-guided consensus sequences using migec v1.2.7. With mixcr v2.1.11, UMI consensuses were aligned to TRA and TRB V and J templates and assembled into clonotypes. A clonotype was counted as expanded or contracted only if both edgeR and NoisET called the change significant, with noise models trained on biological replicates. edgeR calls used a false discovery rate-adjusted p below 0.01 and a log2 fold-change threshold of 1. As an exploratory analysis of dynamics, PCA with hierarchical clustering was applied to max-normalized trajectories of the 1000 most abundant clonotypes. Separately sequenced CD4+ and CD8+ repertoires were used to assign the CD4 or CD8 phenotype of responding clones. TCRdb applied fastp at Q25 and MiXCR to the public reads, then kept only in-frame beta chains. All rows with the same CDR3 protein become a single entry with the most common DNA and genes. These V and J calls derive from TCRdb rather than the authors' analysis. The sample table lists just over 350,000 distinct CDR3 sequences, approximately 14% of them with a count of one. The ten biggest clones cover about 22% of the sample.

What the authors observed across the whole study: Whether the second-wave clones peaking on day 37 were SARS-CoV-2 specific was not confirmed. Only two mild cases were covered by the study, and larger cohorts that include severe cases with pre-infection samples were considered necessary. The detection of some responding clones in pre-infection memory suggests that pre-existing cross-reactive memory T cells joined the SARS-CoV-2 response. Contracting CD4+ clones appeared mostly in the CM and EM memory subsets, whereas CD8+ clones were enriched in EMRA. Clones contracting from day 15 to 85 had balanced CD4/CD8 phenotypes, while a second wave expanding from day 15 to 37 was biased towards CD4+.

V is pruned by 4 bases and J by 3 bases, leaving 2 bases of the junction without a gene match. From its cysteine to its phenylalanine, the CDR3 spans 16 amino acids. The CDR3 DNA has 48 bases and is translated from base 1. Based on the germline V gene, the CDR1 and CDR2 sequences are MGHRA and YSYEKL. To note about this clonotype: No cognate antigen has been identified for it. It has no much larger one-base neighbor in the sample; base qualities were not kept.

Ficoll-Paque density gradient centrifugation was the method used to isolate PBMCs. The receptor comes from a man aged 18 to 29 who had mild COVID-19 (a few samples of this study predate the infection). The sample titles of this study are shuffled in the database, so cell type and time point are left out; the donor was told from shared clones. The sample comprised PBMCs or a T cell subset sorted from them (not recorded which). Rearrangement joined TRBV4-1 to TRBJ2-5; 16 central bases correspond to TRBD2. The CDR3 corresponds to CASSPGLAGGEETQYF. DNA sequence: TGCGCCAGCAGCCCGGGACTAGCGGGGGGGGAAGAGACCCAGTACTTC.